This TCR beta chain was sequenced for a study of blood T cell repertoires in COVID-19 (dated by TCRdb to 2020 to 2022). Study-wide context: Samples from collaborators originated in the United States, Italy and Spain and spanned both the acute and convalescent phases of COVID-19. The prospective study material was composed of cDNA or gDNA derived from T cells, B-cell-depleted T cells, or PBMCs. Deeply sampled blood TCRbeta repertoires from subjects exposed to, actively infected with, or recovered from COVID-19 were included in the dataset. The repertoires were released in a freely available public database meant as a resource for research on the immune response to SARS-CoV-2. Samples were obtained from the ongoing ImmuneRACE study (first 160 participants) and from 1,254 subjects provided by 6 global collaborators. Sample metadata almost always included a de-identified subject ID, COVID-19 status, age in years and sex. Where available, HLA class I and class II types were obtained from metadata supplied by the sample provider rather than from assay-based typing.

Broad study findings and their caveats: Clinical and demographic metadata were provided uncurated, with the amount varying by source and participant.

TCRbeta CDR3 regions were amplified from genomic DNA using the immunoSEQ Assay, a bias-controlled multiplex PCR. Per the source publication's procedure: The number of nucleated cells in each sample was estimated from the amplification of reference gene primers within the assay. To quantify the absolute abundance of each unique TCRbeta CDR3 rearrangement, sequence reads were collapsed and filtered. Productive Simpson clonality was computed per sample as the square root of Simpson's diversity index over productive rearrangements. In its TCRdb copy, this immuneACCESS table keeps in-frame sequences only and misses some clones. Where compared with another copy, unresolved V genes explain less than half of these, and the others have no known cause. That table gives V, J and clone size, and the DNA gave D and trimming. The sample has approximately 93,000 clones on record, less than 80% of them singletons. The ten largest clones take up approximately 14% of the sample.

As for this clone: Its antigen remains unidentified. No much larger clone exists at a distance of one base, and base qualities are not known.

Trimming at the junction amounts to 4 bases on V and 4 bases on J, and the germline ends lie 6 bases apart. Taken from the germline V gene (reference sequence), the CDR1 and CDR2 loops are GTSNPN and SVGIG. The CDR3 sequence holds 11 residues, the cysteine and phenylalanine included. Just the 33-base CDR3 DNA is kept, in frame starting at base 1. Collaborating institutions collected whole blood in K2EDTA tubes following their own protocols. For TCRbeta analysis, collaborator samples were shipped as frozen whole blood, as isolated PBMCs, or as DNA extracted from either sample type. The rearrangement combines TRBV30 with TRBJ2-3, with no confident D gene call. Sequenced material: peripheral blood. The clonotype was recovered from an elderly woman with acute or convalescent COVID-19. The base sequence is TGTGCCTGGATGTCCGCAGATACGCAGTATTTT. Its translation is CAWMSADTQYF.